The present TCR beta chain was sequenced within a study of T cell repertoires in cytomegalovirus infection. About the study: Public signatures in TCR beta pointed to CMV infection and matching HLA type.

One entry per CDR3 protein, called by TCRdb with MiXCR from the reads. The table lists 100,000 to 150,000 distinct CDR3 sequences, over 30% of them singletons, with roughly 53% in the top ten. The CDR3 is 17 residues long. With 3 bases removed from V and 5 bases from J, the gap between germline ends came to 22 bases. In germline, CDR1 is MDHEN, CDR2 SYDVKM. As for this clonotype: Its specificity is unknown.

Study findings and constraints: Totalled public TCR beta family frequency picked out people who carried CMV plus the relevant HLA.

This TCR was sampled from a human donor in good health (CMV status not recorded). Some clones in this sample may be carry-over from other donors' samples. Sequenced here: CD8+ T cells from cultured PBMCs, sampled from culture after CMV antigen stimulation. This chain links TRBV28 with TRBJ2-5; no clear D gene. This chain's CDR3 is CASSFGRLSEGGETQYF. The CDR3 bases are TGTGCCAGCAGTTTTGGGCGGCTCTCCGAAGGTGGCGAGACCCAGTACTTC.